This T cell receptor beta chain was observed in a study of human T cells and chemical hapten exposure. V was clipped by 2 bases and J by 1 base, with 17 bases between them. The CDR3 length is 16 residues. Per germline, CDR1 DFQATT and CDR2 SNEGSKA (reference sequence). Time point reported: patch test 3, about 24 weeks after DPC sensitization. Treatment here: therapeutic diphenylcyclopropenone sensitization with weekly scalp DPC. Via MiXCR, TCRdb re-called the RACE reads, giving one row per CDR3 protein. The sample contains over 100,000 distinct CDR3 sequences, over 9% of which appear only once. Sequences were derived from whole blood, sampled in connection with sensitization to the hapten diphenylcyclopropenone (DPC). The chain combines TRBV20-1 with TRBJ1-1; a weak D match, TRBD1 (5 bases). The clonotype was recovered from a woman in her fifties or sixties with alopecia areata. Some clones in this sample may be carry-over from other donors' samples. Here the CDR3 reads CSARLRGRGENTEAFF. Here the CDR3 DNA reads TGCAGTGCTAGACTCCGGGGGAGAGGTGAGAACACTGAAGCTTTCTTT.